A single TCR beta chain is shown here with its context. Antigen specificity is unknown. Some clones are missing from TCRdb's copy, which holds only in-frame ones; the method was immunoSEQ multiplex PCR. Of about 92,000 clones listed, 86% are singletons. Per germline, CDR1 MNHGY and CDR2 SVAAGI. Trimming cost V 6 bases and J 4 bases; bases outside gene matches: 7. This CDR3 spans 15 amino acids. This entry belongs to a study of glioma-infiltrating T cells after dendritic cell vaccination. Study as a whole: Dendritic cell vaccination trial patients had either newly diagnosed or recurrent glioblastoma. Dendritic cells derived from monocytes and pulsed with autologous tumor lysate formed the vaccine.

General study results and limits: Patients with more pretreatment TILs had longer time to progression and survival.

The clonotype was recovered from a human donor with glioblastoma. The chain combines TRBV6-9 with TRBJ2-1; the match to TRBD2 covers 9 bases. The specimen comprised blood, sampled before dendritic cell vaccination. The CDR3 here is CASREGAGGYNEQFF. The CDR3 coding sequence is TGTGCCAGCAGGGAGGGAGCGGGAGGTTACAATGAGCAGTTCTTC.